A single T cell receptor (beta chain) is shown here with its context. Its antigen is still unknown. This sample was included in a study of beta chain features in type 1 diabetes. General observations from the study: Researchers reported that naive, central memory and Treg TCRB repertoires appeared more similar in patients than in healthy donors. There was no resolution here of whether HLA type influences TCRB rearrangement.

Reverse transcription of all isolated RNA meant that expressed TCRB transcripts were sequenced. Naive, central memory and regulatory T cell samples produced a mean of about 3.4 million reads. Some clones are missing from TCRdb's copy, which holds only in-frame ones; the method was immunoSEQ multiplex PCR. Of 150,000 or so clones in the sample, 9.5% to 10% were seen once. The CDR3 totals 13 residues. CDR1 and CDR2 (germline): LNHDA, SQIVND (reference sequence). Trimming cost V 8 bases and J 4 bases, with 14 bases left between them. The single heparinised draw taken from each donor contained roughly 100 mL of blood on average.

The source of this sequence is a woman in her 40s in good health. Input material: central memory CD4+ T cells from blood. This chain uses TRBV19 with TRBJ1-1, with D perhaps matching TRBD1 (5 bases). The DNA for the CDR3 is TGTGCCAGTCTCCTCTTGGGGGGCACTGAAGCTTTCTTT. Residues: CASLLLGGTEAFF.